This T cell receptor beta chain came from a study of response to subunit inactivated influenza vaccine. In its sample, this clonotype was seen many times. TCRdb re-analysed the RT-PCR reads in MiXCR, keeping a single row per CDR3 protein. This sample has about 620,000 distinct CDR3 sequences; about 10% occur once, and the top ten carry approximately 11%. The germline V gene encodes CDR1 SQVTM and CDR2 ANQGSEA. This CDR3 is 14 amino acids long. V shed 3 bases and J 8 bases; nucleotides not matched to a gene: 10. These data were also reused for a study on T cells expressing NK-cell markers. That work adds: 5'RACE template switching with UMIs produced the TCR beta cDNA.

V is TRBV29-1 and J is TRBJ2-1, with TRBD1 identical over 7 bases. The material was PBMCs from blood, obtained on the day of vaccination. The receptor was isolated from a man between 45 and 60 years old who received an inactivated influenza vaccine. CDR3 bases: TGCAGCGTTGATCGGGCAGGGGGTATGGATGAGCAGTTCTTC. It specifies CSVDRAGGMDEQFF.